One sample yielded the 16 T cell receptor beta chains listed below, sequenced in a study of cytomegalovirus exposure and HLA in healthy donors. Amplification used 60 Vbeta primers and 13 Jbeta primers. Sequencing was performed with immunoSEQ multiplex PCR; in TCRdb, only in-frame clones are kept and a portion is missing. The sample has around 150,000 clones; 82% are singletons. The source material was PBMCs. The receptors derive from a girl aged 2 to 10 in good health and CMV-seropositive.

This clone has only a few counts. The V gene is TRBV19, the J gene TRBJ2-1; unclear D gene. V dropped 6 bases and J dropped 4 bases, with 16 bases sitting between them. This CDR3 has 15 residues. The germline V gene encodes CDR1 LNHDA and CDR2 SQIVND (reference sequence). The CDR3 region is CASRSAWAVYNEQFF. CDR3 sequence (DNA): TGTGCCAGTAGGAGTGCGTGGGCCGTATACAATGAGCAGTTCTTC.

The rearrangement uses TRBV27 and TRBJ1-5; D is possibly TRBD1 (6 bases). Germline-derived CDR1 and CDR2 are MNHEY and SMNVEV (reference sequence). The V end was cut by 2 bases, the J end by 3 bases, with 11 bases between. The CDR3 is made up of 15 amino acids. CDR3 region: CASSLGGGSNQPQHF. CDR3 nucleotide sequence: TGTGCCAGCAGTTTAGGCGGGGGCTCCAATCAGCCCCAGCATTTT.

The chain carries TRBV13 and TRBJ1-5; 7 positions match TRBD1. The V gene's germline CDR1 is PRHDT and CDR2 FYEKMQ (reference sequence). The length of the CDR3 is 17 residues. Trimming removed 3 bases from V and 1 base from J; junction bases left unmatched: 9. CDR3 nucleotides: TGTGCCAGCAGCTTGACAGGGAGGTTTCAAAGCAATCAGCCCCAGCATTTT. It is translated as CASSLTGRFQSNQPQHF. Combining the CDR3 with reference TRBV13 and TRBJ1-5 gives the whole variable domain AAGVIQSPRHLIKEKRETATLKCYPIPRHDTVYWYQQGPGQDPQFLISFYEKMQSDKGSIPDRFSAQQFSDYHSELNMSSLELGDSALYFCASSLTGRFQSNQPQHFGDGTRLSIL.

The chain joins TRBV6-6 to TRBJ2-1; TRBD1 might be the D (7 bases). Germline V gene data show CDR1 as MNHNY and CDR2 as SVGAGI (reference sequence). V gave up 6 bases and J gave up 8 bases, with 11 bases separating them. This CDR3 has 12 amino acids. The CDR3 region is CASSLRGDEQFF. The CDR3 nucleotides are TGTGCCAGCAGCCTCAGGGGGGATGAGCAGTTCTTC.

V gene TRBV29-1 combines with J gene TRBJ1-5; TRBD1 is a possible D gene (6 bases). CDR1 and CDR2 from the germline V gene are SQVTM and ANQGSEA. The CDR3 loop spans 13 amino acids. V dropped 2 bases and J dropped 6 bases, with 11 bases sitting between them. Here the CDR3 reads CSVESGEGQPQHF. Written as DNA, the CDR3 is TGCAGCGTTGAATCAGGGGAGGGTCAGCCCCAGCATTTT.

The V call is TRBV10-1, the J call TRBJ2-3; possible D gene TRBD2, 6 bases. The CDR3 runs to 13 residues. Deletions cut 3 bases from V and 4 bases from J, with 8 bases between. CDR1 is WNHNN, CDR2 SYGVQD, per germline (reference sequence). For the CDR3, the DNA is TGCGCCAGCAGTGATAGCGGCGCAGATACGCAGTATTTT. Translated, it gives CASSDSGADTQYF.

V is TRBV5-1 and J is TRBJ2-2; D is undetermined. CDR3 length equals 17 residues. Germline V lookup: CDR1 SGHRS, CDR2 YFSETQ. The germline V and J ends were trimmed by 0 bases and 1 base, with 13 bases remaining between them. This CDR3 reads CASSLGTSPLNTGELFF. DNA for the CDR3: TGCGCCAGCAGCTTGGGAACCTCGCCACTGAACACCGGGGAGCTGTTTTTT. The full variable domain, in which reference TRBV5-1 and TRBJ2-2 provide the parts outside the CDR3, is KAGVTQTPRYLIKTRGQQVTLSCSPISGHRSVSWYQQTPGQGLQFLFEYFSETQRNKGNFPGRFSGRQFSNSRSEMNVSTLELGDSALYLCASSLGTSPLNTGELFFGEGSRLTVL.

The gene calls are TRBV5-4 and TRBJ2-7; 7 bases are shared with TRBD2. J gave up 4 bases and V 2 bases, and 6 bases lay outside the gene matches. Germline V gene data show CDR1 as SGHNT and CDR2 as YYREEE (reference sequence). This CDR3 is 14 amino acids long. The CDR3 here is CASSFSSGPYEQYF. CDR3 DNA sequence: TGTGCCAGCAGCTTTAGTAGCGGGCCATACGAGCAGTACTTC. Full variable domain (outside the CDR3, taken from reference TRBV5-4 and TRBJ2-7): ETGVTQSPTHLIKTRGQQVTLRCSSQSGHNTVSWYQQALGQGPQFIFQYYREEENGRGNFPPRFSGLQFPNYSSELNVNALELDDSALYLCASSFSSGPYEQYFGPGTRLTVT.

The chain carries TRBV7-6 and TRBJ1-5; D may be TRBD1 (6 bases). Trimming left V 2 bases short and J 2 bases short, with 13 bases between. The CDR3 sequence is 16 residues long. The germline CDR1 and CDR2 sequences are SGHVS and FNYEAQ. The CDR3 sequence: CASSLRGGAGNQPQHF. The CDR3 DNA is TGTGCCAGCAGCTTAAGGGGGGGCGCGGGCAATCAGCCCCAGCATTTT.

The CDR3 region has the DNA TGTGCCAGTAGTATCAGGGGATTCACCTACGAGCAGTACTTC. This codes for CASSIRGFTYEQYF. V gene TRBV19 combines with J gene TRBJ2-7, with D possibly TRBD1 on 6 matching bases. This CDR3 comprises 14 residues. V was pared by 3 bases and J by 2 bases, with 11 bases between. Germline CDR1 LNHDA, CDR2 SQIVND (reference sequence).

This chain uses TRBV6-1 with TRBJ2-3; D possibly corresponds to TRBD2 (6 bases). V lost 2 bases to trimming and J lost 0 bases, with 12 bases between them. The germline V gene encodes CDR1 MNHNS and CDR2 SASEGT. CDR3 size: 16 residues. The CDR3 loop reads CASSELRRASTDTQYF. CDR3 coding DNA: TGTGCCAGCAGTGAACTTAGGAGGGCAAGCACAGATACGCAGTATTTT.

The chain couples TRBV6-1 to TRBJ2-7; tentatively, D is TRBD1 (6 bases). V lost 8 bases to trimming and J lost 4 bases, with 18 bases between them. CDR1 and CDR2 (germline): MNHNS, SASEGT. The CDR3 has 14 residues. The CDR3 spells CASPKGQLVYEQYF. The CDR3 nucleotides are TGTGCCAGCCCTAAAGGACAGCTAGTATACGAGCAGTACTTC.

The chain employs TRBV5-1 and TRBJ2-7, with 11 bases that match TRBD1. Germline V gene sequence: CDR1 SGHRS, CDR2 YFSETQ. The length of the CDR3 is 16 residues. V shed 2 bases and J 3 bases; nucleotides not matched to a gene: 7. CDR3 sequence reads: CASSLTRDRGFYEQYF. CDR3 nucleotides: TGCGCCAGCAGCTTAACCCGGGACAGGGGGTTCTACGAGCAGTACTTC.

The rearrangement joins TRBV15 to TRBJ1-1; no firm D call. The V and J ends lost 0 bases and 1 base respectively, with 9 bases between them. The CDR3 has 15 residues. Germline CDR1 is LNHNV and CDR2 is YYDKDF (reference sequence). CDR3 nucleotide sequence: TGTGCCACCAGCAGAGATCTTGCGCAGAACACTGAAGCTTTCTTT. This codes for CATSRDLAQNTEAFF. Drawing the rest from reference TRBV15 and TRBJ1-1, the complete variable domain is DAMVIQNPRYQVTQFGKPVTLSCSQTLNHNVMYWYQQKSSQAPKLLFHYYDKDFNNEADTPDNFQSRRPNTSFCFLDIRSPGLGDTAMYLCATSRDLAQNTEAFFGQGTRLTVV.

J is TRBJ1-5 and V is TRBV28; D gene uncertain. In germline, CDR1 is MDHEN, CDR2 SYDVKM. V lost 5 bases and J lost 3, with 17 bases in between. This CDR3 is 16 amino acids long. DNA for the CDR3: TGTGCCAGCAGTCCCCTGGAGTCTCTAATCAATCAGCCCCAGCATTTT. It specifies CASSPLESLINQPQHF. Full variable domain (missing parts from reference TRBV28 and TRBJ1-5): DVKVTQSSRYLVKRTGEKVFLECVQDMDHENMFWYRQDPGLGLRLIYFSYDVKMKEKGDIPEGYSVSREKKERFSLILESASTNQTSMYLCASSPLESLINQPQHFGDGTRLSIL.

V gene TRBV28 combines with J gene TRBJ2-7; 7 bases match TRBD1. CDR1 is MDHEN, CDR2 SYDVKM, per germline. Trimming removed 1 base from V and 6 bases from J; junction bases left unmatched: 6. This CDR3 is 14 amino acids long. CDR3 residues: CASSLSIGGSEQYF. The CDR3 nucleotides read TGTGCCAGCAGTTTATCGATAGGGGGCAGCGAGCAGTACTTC.